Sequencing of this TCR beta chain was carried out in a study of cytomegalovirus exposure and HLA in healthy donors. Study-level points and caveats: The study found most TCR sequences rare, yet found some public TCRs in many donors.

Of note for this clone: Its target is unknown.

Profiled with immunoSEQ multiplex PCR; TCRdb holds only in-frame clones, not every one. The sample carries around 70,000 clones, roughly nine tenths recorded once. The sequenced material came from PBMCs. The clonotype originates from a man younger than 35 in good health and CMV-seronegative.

DNA of the CDR3: TGTGCCAGCAGTTTAACGGGGTATCACAATGAGCAGTTCTTC. This encodes CASSLTGYHNEQFF. The chain combines TRBV11-3 with TRBJ2-1; possible D gene TRBD2, 5 bases. Germline assignment: CDR1 SGHNT and CDR2 YENEEA. The CDR3 spans 14 residues. Trimming took off 6 bases at V and 5 bases at J, with 14 bases between the two ends.